These 18 T cell receptor beta chains originate from one sample sequenced in a study of CD8+CD57+ T cells in acquired aplastic anemia. TCR beta VDJ and CDR3 were profiled, and genomic DNA was the template. TCRdb re-called the reads through MiXCR, storing one row per CDR3 protein. The sample holds around 130,000 distinct CDR3 sequences, 48% seen once. The sequencing input was sorted CD4+, CD8+, or CD8+CD57+ T cells (not recorded which) from PBMCs. These receptor sequences come from a human donor in good health, serving as a control.

This clonotype was seen a handful of times. V usage is TRBV5-5 and J usage is TRBJ1-2; no clear D. From germline, CDR1 is SGHKS and CDR2 YYEKEE (reference sequence). Trimming shortened V by 0 bases and J by 4 bases, and 7 bases separated the two germline ends. This CDR3 comprises 13 residues. CDR3 amino acids: CASSLDRSYGYTF. The CDR3 DNA reads TGTGCCAGCAGCTTGGACCGGTCCTATGGCTACACCTTC. Together with reference TRBV5-5 and TRBJ1-2, the CDR3 gives the full variable domain: DAGVTQSPTHLIKTRGQQVTLRCSPISGHKSVSWYQQVLGQGPQFIFQYYEKEERGRGNFPDRFSARQFPNYSSELNVNALLLGDSALYLCASSLDRSYGYTFGSGTRLTVV.

This clonotype was seen many times. This chain joins TRBV20-1 and TRBJ2-1; maybe TRBD1 (6 bases). V lost 6 bases, J lost 1 base, and 19 bases lay in between. The germline V gene has CDR1 DFQATT and CDR2 SNEGSKA (reference sequence). The CDR3 spans 16 residues. The DNA for the CDR3 is TGCAGTGCAAAGACCCAACAGGGACCATCCTACAATGAGCAGTTCTTC. This encodes CSAKTQQGPSYNEQFF.

Turning to this clonotype: Being one base from a much bigger clone, this may be a read error. The J gene is TRBJ1-1, the V gene TRBV6-2 or TRBV6-3, with D possibly matching TRBD1 (5 bases). Germline lookup yields CDR1 MNHEY and CDR2 SVGEGT. This CDR3 is built from 14 residues. The DNA for the CDR3 is TGTGCCAGCAGGAGGGACGGATTGAACACTGGAGCTTTCTTT. Protein sequence: CASRRDGLNTGAFF.

The gene calls are TRBV25-1 and TRBJ2-2, with TRBD2 identical over 11 bases. Germline V CDR1 and CDR2: MGHDK, SYGVNS. Unmatched junction bases numbered 5, after V lost 4 bases and J lost 1 base. CDR3 length: 17 amino acids. In DNA form, the CDR3 reads TGTGCCAGCAGTGGGCTCCTAGCGGGGGGGAACACCGGGGAGCTGTTTTTT. Encoded protein: CASSGLLAGGNTGELFF.

This clonotype was counted between two and nine times. Given a much more abundant clone one base away, this may be a read error. The chain carries TRBV9 and TRBJ1-2; D may be TRBD1 (5 bases). Germline CDR1 and CDR2: SGDLS and YYNGEE. The length of the CDR3 is 13 residues. As DNA, the CDR3 is TGTGCCAGCAGCCCGGCCAGGGCGGAAGGCTACCCCTTC. This codes for CASSPARAEGYPF.

This clonotype occurred many times. The chain carries TRBV11-2 and TRBJ2-3, with 12 bases matching TRBD1. The CDR3 has 17 amino acids. V dropped 0 bases and J dropped 3; count of bases not matched to a gene: 4. Germline V gene data show CDR1 as SGHAT and CDR2 as FQNNGV. CDR3 protein: CASSLEGTGGATDTQYF. DNA for the CDR3: TGTGCCAGCAGCTTAGAGGGGACAGGGGGCGCGACAGATACGCAGTATTTT.

This clonotype came up a few times. This rearrangement joins TRBV25-1 to TRBJ1-2; D not resolved. Trimming took off 0 bases at V and 4 bases at J, with 12 bases between the two ends. The germline V gene has CDR1 MGHDK and CDR2 SYGVNS. The CDR3 loop spans 15 amino acids. As DNA, the CDR3 is TGTGCCAGCAGTGAATACCTGGGGAGTACCTATGGCTACACCTTC. This translates into CASSEYLGSTYGYTF.

The table lists this clonotype with many counts. The rearrangement links TRBV5-6 to TRBJ2-5; a possible D gene is TRBD1 (6 bases). With 0 bases removed from V and 5 bases from J, the gap between germline ends came to 14 bases. Germline V gene data show CDR1 as SGHDT and CDR2 as YYEEEE. The CDR3 consists of 15 residues. The CDR3: CASSLGPGVGETQYF. As DNA, the CDR3 is TGTGCCAGCAGCTTGGGTCCAGGGGTTGGCGAGACCCAGTACTTC.

This clonotype has ten or more counts. The chain recombines TRBV5-1 with TRBJ1-2; the D is unclear. V was shortened by 7 bases and J by 8 bases, with 21 bases between the two germline ends. CDR3 length: 14 residues. Germline CDR1 reads SGHRS; CDR2 reads YFSETQ. CDR3 sequence: CASRPPGGGKGYTF. CDR3 coding DNA: TGCGCCAGCCGACCCCCCGGAGGAGGGAAGGGCTACACCTTC.

Regarding this clonotype: It may be a read error: a sequence one base away is much more abundant. The V gene is TRBV6-5, the J gene TRBJ2-7; 9 bases agree with TRBD1. V lost 4 bases and J lost 5; bases outside the gene matches: 15. There are 17 residues in the CDR3. The V gene's germline CDR1 is MNHEY and CDR2 SVGAGI. The CDR3: CASSSGGLQGATHEQYF. The CDR3 nucleotides are TGTGCCAGCAGTTCCGGGGGCTTACAGGGGGCAACCCACGAGCAGTACTTC.

This clonotype was counted ten times or more. The chain uses TRBV6-5 and TRBJ2-3; 9 nucleotides agree with TRBD2. The CDR3 consists of 16 residues. CDR1 MNHEY and CDR2 SVGAGI come from the germline V gene. The J segment lost 0 bases and the V segment lost 3 bases, leaving 4 bases of the junction unmatched. DNA of the CDR3: TGTGCCAGCAGTTATTTGGCGGGGGGGAGCACAGATACGCAGTATTTT. Encoded protein: CASSYLAGGSTDTQYF.

This clonotype was counted at least ten times. This chain uses TRBV3-1 with TRBJ1-1; D is unclear. V gave up 1 base and J gave up 1 base, with 10 bases separating them. The V gene's germline CDR1 is LGHDT and CDR2 YNNKEL (reference sequence). This CDR3 is 15 amino acids long. The CDR3 reads CASSQVGGRNTEAFF. DNA for the CDR3: TGTGCCAGCAGCCAAGTGGGTGGACGGAACACTGAAGCTTTCTTT. Full variable domain (missing parts from reference TRBV3-1 and TRBJ1-1): DTAVSQTPKYLVTQMGNDKSIKCEQNLGHDTMYWYKQDSKKFLKIMFSYNNKELIINETVPNRFSPKSPDKAHLNLHINSLELGDSAVYFCASSQVGGRNTEAFFGQGTRLTVV.

This clonotype was picked up many times. The genes are TRBV7-8 and TRBJ2-1; the match to TRBD1 covers 7 bases. CDR3 length equals 15 residues. The germline V gene encodes CDR1 SGHVS and CDR2 FQNEAQ. V trimming: 2 bases; J trimming: 5 bases; junction bases outside the gene matches: 6. The CDR3 DNA reads as TGTGCCAGCAGCTTACTTACAGGGGTCGACAATGAGCAGTTCTTC. Its protein is CASSLLTGVDNEQFF.

The CDR3 region is CASSLSMGYEQYF. The CDR3 DNA reads as TGTGCCAGCAGCTTATCAATGGGGTACGAGCAGTACTTC. V and J are TRBV11-2 and TRBJ2-7; D is ambiguous. This CDR3 spans 13 amino acids. V was pared by 2 bases and J by 4 bases, with 9 bases between. Germline V gene lookup returns CDR1 SGHAT and CDR2 FQNNGV.

This clonotype has a single count. The final CDR3 position lacks the conserved phenylalanine or tryptophan, pointing to a likely read error. The chain uses TRBV20-1 and TRBJ1-5, with 7 bases identical to TRBD1. CDR1 is DFQATT and CDR2 is SNEGSKA in the germline V gene (reference sequence). The CDR3 loop spans 15 amino acids. V shed 3 bases, J shed 1 base, and the junction held 6 bases outside the gene matches. CDR3 amino acids: CSARDEQGSNQPQHL. The CDR3 DNA follows: TGCAGTGCTAGGGACGAACAGGGGAGCAATCAGCCCCAGCATCTT.

This clonotype was picked up a small number of times. The J gene is TRBJ1-1, the V gene TRBV20-1; no definite D call. V lost 3 bases and J lost 0, with 5 bases in between. Germline V gene lookup returns CDR1 DFQATT and CDR2 SNEGSKA (reference sequence). The CDR3 has 12 amino acids. Here the CDR3 reads CSASRVNTEAFF. As DNA, the CDR3 is TGCAGTGCTAGTAGGGTGAACACTGAAGCTTTCTTT.

The V gene is TRBV5-6, the J gene TRBJ2-5; TRBD1 agrees at 10 bases. The J call may be faulty, since TRBJ2-7 better matches the DNA end. This CDR3 has 15 residues. The germline V gene encodes CDR1 SGHDT and CDR2 YYEEEE. The CDR3 is CASRPGQGSSDEQYF. CDR3 sequence (DNA): TGTGCCAGCCGACCGGGACAGGGGAGTTCGGACGAGCAGTACTTC.

This clonotype was observed once. This chain uses TRBV24-1 with TRBJ1-6, with a tentative D call TRBD1 (6 bases). V lost 9 bases, J lost 6 bases, and 20 bases lay in between. The CDR3 runs 16 residues. Per germline, CDR1 KGHDR and CDR2 SFDVKD. CDR3 bases: TGTGCCACCGAAGCTAGCGGGGGCCTCATTAATTCACCCCTCCACTTT. This sequence encodes CATEASGGLINSPLHF.